This T cell receptor (beta chain) was retrieved from a study of neurological immune-mediated disorders (dated by TCRdb to the late 2010s). Context from the whole study: Among the approximately 35 multiple sclerosis patients, relapsing-remitting MS was present in 31 and secondary progressive MS was present in 3. Using UMI-based sequencing, the study compared peripheral blood TCR-beta repertoires from patients with HTLV-I-associated myelopathy (HAM/TSP), patients with multiple sclerosis, and healthy controls. The cohort was made up of about 68 subjects, consisting of around 14 HAM/TSP patients, 34 multiple sclerosis patients and roughly 20 healthy controls. Longitudinal samples, technical triplicates and paired sorted CD4+ and CD8+ T-cell subsets, alongside PBMC samples, were included among the roughly 110 TCR-beta libraries.

The junction shows trimming of 5 bases on V and 0 bases on J, plus 14 bases between the germline ends. The CDR3 runs 16 amino acids, cysteine and phenylalanine included. The kept DNA is CDR3 alone, 48 bases in frame from the first base. CDR1 and CDR2, looked up from the germline V gene, are SGHVS and FQNEAQ. A word on this clonotype: Its antigen remains undetermined. Base-call qualities are not available, and no considerably larger clone is one nucleotide away.

What the work shows at the level of the full study, not this receptor alone: TCR clonal expansion was greatest in HAM/TSP patients and smallest in MS patients, who ranked below even healthy controls. Expanded clones from different subjects shared no identical CDR3 amino acid sequences, which suggests that TCR-beta repertoires were private in all groups. The MS cluster was not associated with any clinical or MRI features, and the authors stated that larger cohorts are needed. In a phylogenetic analysis, the repertoires of 18 out of 34 MS patients fell into a single cluster of related CDR3 sequences, pointing to a possible signature at the repertoire level.

cDNA synthesis used template-switch 5'RACE with a primer carrying a 10-nucleotide random unique molecular identifier tagging each TCR transcript. Over 170 million TCR-beta sequences, covering 15-18 subjects, were produced in each sequencing run. The RNeasy kit was used for extraction of total RNA. The KAPA Real-time Library Amplification kit was used to amplify TCR-beta VDJ regions with primers targeting the TCR constant region and the 5'RACE anchor. A first PCR added sample indexes and Illumina adaptors, and a second PCR then raised library yield. The roughly 650 bp TCR product was size-selected on a 2% E-gel SizeSelection system after Ampure bead purification. Before pooling, libraries had their quality checked on a Bioanalyzer, their concentration measured with Qubit, and their quantity determined with the Kapa Library Quantification kit. Paired-end 2 x 150 bp sequencing of the libraries was performed on an Illumina HiSeq 2500. To increase sequence diversity, about 25-31% phiX was spiked into each library pool. From the authors' description of their analysis: The UMI-based MiGEC pipeline processed quality-filtered reads and removed over 75% of raw TCR sequences during error correction. VDJ genes were aligned to IMGT germline references, and each clonotype was defined by a unique CDR3 amino acid sequence together with V-J genes. Clonal expansion, Shannon diversity and CDR3 relatedness were evaluated with VDJtools (CalcPairwiseDistances, ClusterSamples), while phylogenetic trees were built in CLCbio workbench. Expanded clones were defined as having at least 8 unique UMIs, based on coefficient-of-variation modelling across technical triplicates. The public reads were reprocessed in TCRdb via fastp at Q25 and MiXCR, keeping in-frame beta chains. Duplicate CDR3 protein sequences are folded into a single record with the most common DNA and genes. TCRdb's processing, not the authors', yielded these V and J calls. Here the sample has more than 45,000 distinct CDR3 sequences; 2% to 2.5% occur a single time. The top ten clones comprise 3% of the sample.

For the unsorted PBMC libraries, 2 million PBMCs were stored in RNAlater at -80 degrees C until RNA extraction and were used to generate the libraries. Multiple sclerosis patients were enrolled in a US clinical protocol evaluating disease progression by magnetic resonance imaging. Peripheral blood was subjected to Ficoll-Hypaque density gradient centrifugation to isolate PBMCs, which were then cryopreserved in liquid nitrogen. The sequence is built from TRBV7-8 and TRBJ2-1; matching of 5 bases hints at TRBD2 as the D gene. The sequence was obtained from a man aged 50-59 years with multiple sclerosis. The sequencing input was PBMCs. The CDR3 protein: CASSVIALSSYNEQFF. The nucleotide sequence is given as TGTGCCAGCAGCGTAATAGCGCTAAGCTCCTACAATGAGCAGTTCTTC. Where the CDR3 stops, the reference TRBV7-8 and TRBJ2-1 genes take over; the full variable domain is GAGVSQSPRYKVAKRGQDVALRCDPISGHVSLFWYQQALGQGPEFLTYFQNEAQLDKSGLPSDRFFAERPEGSVSTLKIQRTQQEDSAVYLCASSVIALSSYNEQFFGPGTRLTVL.